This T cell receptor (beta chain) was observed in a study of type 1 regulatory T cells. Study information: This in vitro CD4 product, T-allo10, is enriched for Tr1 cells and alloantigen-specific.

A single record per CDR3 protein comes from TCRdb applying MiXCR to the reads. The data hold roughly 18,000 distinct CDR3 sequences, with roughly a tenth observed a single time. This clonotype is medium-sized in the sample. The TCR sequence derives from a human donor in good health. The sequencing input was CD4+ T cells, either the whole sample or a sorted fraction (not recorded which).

The chain's CDR3 is CASSAPTSGSYNEQFF. The CDR3 DNA follows: TGTGCCAGCAGTGCCCCGACTAGCGGTTCCTACAATGAGCAGTTCTTC. The rearrangement links TRBV28 to TRBJ2-1; 9 positions match TRBD2. V gave up 5 bases and J gave up 1 base; unmatched junction bases: 6. CDR1 is MDHEN and CDR2 is SYDVKM in the germline V gene. This CDR3 has 16 amino acids.